Listed here are 23 T cell receptor beta chains from one sample, sequenced in a study of CD8+ T cells in alopecia areata. Treatment meaning: oral pan-JAK inhibitor, 5-10 mg twice daily. Isolated RNA was reverse transcribed into cDNA used as the sequencing template. Measured with immunoSEQ multiplex PCR; TCRdb has only the in-frame clones, and not every one. The sample records roughly 99,000 clones, 84% being singletons. The starting material was CD8+ T cells sorted from blood, obtained at week 24, from a patient treated with tofacitinib. The receptors come from a human donor with alopecia areata.

This chain connects TRBV29-1 to TRBJ1-1; D uncertain. V lost 1 base and J 0 bases, leaving 12 bases between the germline ends. Germline V gene sequence: CDR1 SQVTM, CDR2 ANQGSEA. The CDR3 length is 15 residues. The DNA for the CDR3 is TGCAGCGTTGAAGGTCAGAGGATATTGAACACTGAAGCTTTCTTT. Its translation is CSVEGQRILNTEAFF.

The V call is TRBV11-2, the J call TRBJ2-3, with a possible D match to TRBD2 (6 bases). The CDR3 has 15 amino acids. CDR1 SGHAT and CDR2 FQNNGV come from the germline V gene. V was trimmed by 5 bases and J by 2 bases, leaving 14 bases between them. CDR3: CASSRGTVATDTQYF. In DNA form, the CDR3 reads TGTGCCAGCAGCCGCGGGACGGTAGCCACAGATACGCAGTATTTT.

This clone appeared once. CDR3 nucleotides: TGTGCCAGCAGTTTTGTAAGCGGGGGATACGAGCAGTACTTC. Translating gives CASSFVSGGYEQYF. The chain recombines TRBV27 with TRBJ2-7; 8 bases map to TRBD2. This CDR3 is 14 amino acids long. The junction had 5 bases not matched to a gene; V was cut back by 3 bases and J by 4 bases. Germline V gene data show CDR1 as MNHEY and CDR2 as SMNVEV (reference sequence).

The chain has TRBV5-1 and TRBJ2-2; D not resolved. Per germline, CDR1 SGHRS and CDR2 YFSETQ. Trimming cost V 0 bases and J 6 bases, with 6 bases left between them. The CDR3 contains 13 residues. This chain's CDR3 is CASSLELAGELFF. The CDR3 DNA is TGCGCCAGCAGCTTGGAACTGGCCGGGGAGCTGTTTTTT.

The chain combines TRBV4-1 with TRBJ2-7, with 10 nucleotides matching TRBD1. The germline V gene encodes CDR1 MGHRA and CDR2 YSYEKL. The CDR3 has 16 residues. J lost 6 bases, V lost 3 bases, and 11 bases had no gene match. CDR3 sequence (DNA): TGCGCCAGCAGCCAGATGACAGGGGGCAAGTTCAGCGAGCAGTACTTC. It is translated as CASSQMTGGKFSEQYF.

The chain employs TRBV7-9 and TRBJ2-3; D is tentatively TRBD1 or TRBD2 (5 bases each). Trimming cost V 2 bases and J 4 bases, with 22 bases left between them. CDR1 and CDR2 from the germline V gene are SEHNR and FQNEAQ (reference sequence). This CDR3 is 18 amino acids long. Here the CDR3 DNA reads TGTGCCAGCAGCTTACCCCGGTTAAGGGGAAGCGGTGCAGATACGCAGTATTTT. This codes for CASSLPRLRGSGADTQYF.

V gene TRBV14 combines with J gene TRBJ2-1; TRBD2 aligns across 8 bases. J was trimmed by 10 bases and V by 5 bases; bases with no gene match: 13. The CDR3 covers 15 residues. Germline V lookup: CDR1 SGHDN, CDR2 FVKESK. Here the CDR3 DNA reads TGTGCCAGCAGCGATACAAGCCGGGGGGGCCTCGAGCAGTTCTTC. Protein product: CASSDTSRGGLEQFF.

V is TRBV5-4 and J is TRBJ2-7; D uncertain. Germline assignment: CDR1 SGHNT and CDR2 YYREEE (reference sequence). Trimming took off 5 bases at V and 1 base at J, with 16 bases between the two ends. This CDR3 contains 15 residues. CDR3 coding DNA: TGTGCCAGCAGGACGCATCCGGCAGAATCCTACGAGCAGTACTTC. Protein: CASRTHPAESYEQYF. Full variable domain (missing parts from reference TRBV5-4 and TRBJ2-7): ETGVTQSPTHLIKTRGQQVTLRCSSQSGHNTVSWYQQALGQGPQFIFQYYREEENGRGNFPPRFSGLQFPNYSSELNVNALELDDSALYLCASRTHPAESYEQYFGPGTRLTVT.

The chain joins TRBV4-3 to TRBJ2-7; D gene unclear. This CDR3 is 15 amino acids long. Germline V lookup: CDR1 LGHNA, CDR2 YSLEER. V lost 2 bases, J lost 2 bases, and 13 bases lay in between. CDR3 bases: TGCGCCAGCAGCCAAAATCGGGCAGCAACCTACGAGCAGTACTTC. Translation: CASSQNRAATYEQYF.

Here the CDR3 reads CATRYRFLNTEAFF. The CDR3 nucleotides are TGCGCCACCCGGTACAGGTTTTTGAACACTGAAGCTTTCTTT. The gene calls are TRBV4-1 and TRBJ1-1; the D gene is possibly TRBD1 (5 bases). The CDR3 covers 14 residues. Looked up from germline, CDR1 is MGHRA and CDR2 is YSYEKL. Trimming cost V 10 bases and J 0 bases, with 15 bases left between them.

The genes are TRBV4-1 and TRBJ1-1, with D uncertain. CDR1 MGHRA and CDR2 YSYEKL come from the germline V gene. Trimming took off 0 bases at V and 0 bases at J, with 14 bases between the two ends. This CDR3 has 17 residues. This CDR3 is CASSQDDPLNLNTEAFF. In DNA form, the CDR3 reads TGCGCCAGCAGCCAAGACGACCCATTGAACCTGAACACTGAAGCTTTCTTT.

The chain couples TRBV4-2 to TRBJ2-1, with D perhaps TRBD2 (6 bases). CDR3 length equals 15 residues. Between the trimmed V and J ends, which lost 0 bases and 10 bases, there was a span of 16 bases. The V gene's germline CDR1 is LGHNA and CDR2 YNFKEQ. DNA of the CDR3: TGTGCCAGCAGCCAAGATGTGGCTCTTCGGGGGGAGCAGTTCTTC. Protein: CASSQDVALRGEQFF.

V and J are TRBV29-1 and TRBJ2-2; D not resolved. The CDR3 is 12 amino acids. V was shortened by 5 bases and J by 4 bases, with 8 bases between the two germline ends. CDR1 is SQVTM, CDR2 ANQGSEA, per germline. The CDR3 is CSVPTSTGELFF. DNA of the CDR3: TGCAGCGTTCCGACGAGCACCGGGGAGCTGTTTTTT.

The rearrangement uses TRBV4-1 and TRBJ1-1, with D possibly being TRBD1 (6 bases). Trimming pared 0 bases from V and 4 bases from J, leaving 12 bases between. Germline CDR1 is MGHRA and CDR2 is YSYEKL. This CDR3 region has 15 residues. The DNA for the CDR3 is TGCGCCAGCAGCCAAGAACCGGGGGCGAGCACTGAAGCTTTCTTT. Translating it yields CASSQEPGASTEAFF.

This clone was seen only a few times. The rearrangement uses TRBV28 and TRBJ1-3; 8 nucleotides align to TRBD1. CDR3 length: 16 residues. CDR1 and CDR2 (germline): MDHEN, SYDVKM. The junction had 10 bases not matched to a gene; V was cut back by 5 bases and J by 4 bases. The CDR3 spells CASSRLYRGSGNTIYF. The CDR3 DNA reads as TGTGCCAGCAGTCGACTCTACAGGGGGTCGGGAAACACCATATATTTT.

CDR3 amino acids: CASSTRQVRNSPLHF. CDR3 sequence (DNA): TGTGCCAGCAGCACTAGACAGGTCAGAAATTCACCCCTCCACTTT. V usage is TRBV5-6 and J usage is TRBJ1-6; D might be TRBD1 (6 bases). V was pared by 4 bases and J by 7 bases, with 15 bases between. The CDR3 contains 15 residues. From germline, CDR1 is SGHDT and CDR2 YYEEEE.

A word on this clone: One junction end does not reproduce the germline sequence, and a read error may be involved. The rearrangement uses TRBV7-7 and TRBJ2-5; D not certain. Looked up from germline, CDR1 is SSHAT and CDR2 is FNYEAQ (reference sequence). The CDR3 spans 13 residues. CDR3 nucleotides: TGTGCTAGCAGCTTAGATGCTGCAGAGACCCAGTACTTC. Translated: CASSLDAAETQYF.

The chain recombines TRBV7-2 with TRBJ2-7; tentatively, D is TRBD1 (5 bases). Trimming stripped 1 base from V and 2 bases from J, with 9 bases between. Per germline, CDR1 SGHTA and CDR2 FQGNSA. The CDR3 sequence is 14 residues long. CDR3 region: CASSLEGIPYEQYF. The CDR3 DNA is TGTGCCAGCAGCTTAGAGGGGATACCCTACGAGCAGTACTTC.

V gene TRBV5-1 combines with J gene TRBJ2-5, with TRBD1 identical over 8 bases. The CDR3 is made up of 15 amino acids. Germline CDR1 is SGHRS and CDR2 is YFSETQ. Trimming removed 3 bases from V and 1 base from J; junction bases left unmatched: 5. The DNA for the CDR3 is TGCGCCAGCAGCTGGAGGACAGGGACCCAAGAGACCCAGTACTTC. It yields the protein CASSWRTGTQETQYF.

The rearrangement uses TRBV2 and TRBJ2-2, with 11 bases lining up with TRBD2. V was clipped by 6 bases and J by 2 bases; unmatched bases: 17. Germline loops: CDR1 SNHLY, CDR2 FYNNEI. This CDR3 spans 20 amino acids. The CDR3 loop reads CASRTSGATVASTNTGELFF. CDR3 in DNA: TGTGCCAGCAGGACTAGCGGGGCAACCGTCGCGTCAACTAACACCGGGGAGCTGTTTTTT. Variable domain in full (rest from reference TRBV2 and TRBJ2-2): EPEVTQTPSHQVTQMGQEVILRCVPISNHLYFYWYRQILGQKVEFLVSFYNNEISEKSEIFDDQFSVERPDGSNFTLKIRSTKLEDSAMYFCASRTSGATVASTNTGELFFGEGSRLTVL.

The chain couples TRBV4-1 to TRBJ2-1; the D gene is possibly TRBD2 (6 bases). The V end was cut by 6 bases, the J end by 9 bases, with 12 bases between. Germline lookup yields CDR1 MGHRA and CDR2 YSYEKL. The CDR3 loop spans 12 amino acids. The CDR3 coding sequence is TGCGCCAGCAGTTGGGGGGTTGGTGAGCAGTTCTTC. This codes for CASSWGVGEQFF.

The chain joins TRBV5-1 to TRBJ2-7, with 7 bases that match TRBD1. The CDR3 totals 14 residues. Trimming cost V 2 bases and J 2 bases; bases outside gene matches: 4. Looked up from germline, CDR1 is SGHRS and CDR2 is YFSETQ. CDR3 sequence (DNA): TGCGCCAGCAGCTTAACCGGGACAGCCTACGAGCAGTACTTC. Its translation is CASSLTGTAYEQYF.

The chain couples TRBV4-1 to TRBJ2-5; 10 positions agree with TRBD1. Germline V gene sequence: CDR1 MGHRA, CDR2 YSYEKL. The CDR3 extends over 16 amino acids. The trim removed 3 bases at V and 5 bases at J, leaving 9 bases unmatched. The CDR3 sequence: CASSQYPGQGKETQYF. In nucleotides, the CDR3 is TGCGCCAGCAGCCAGTATCCGGGACAGGGGAAGGAGACCCAGTACTTC.